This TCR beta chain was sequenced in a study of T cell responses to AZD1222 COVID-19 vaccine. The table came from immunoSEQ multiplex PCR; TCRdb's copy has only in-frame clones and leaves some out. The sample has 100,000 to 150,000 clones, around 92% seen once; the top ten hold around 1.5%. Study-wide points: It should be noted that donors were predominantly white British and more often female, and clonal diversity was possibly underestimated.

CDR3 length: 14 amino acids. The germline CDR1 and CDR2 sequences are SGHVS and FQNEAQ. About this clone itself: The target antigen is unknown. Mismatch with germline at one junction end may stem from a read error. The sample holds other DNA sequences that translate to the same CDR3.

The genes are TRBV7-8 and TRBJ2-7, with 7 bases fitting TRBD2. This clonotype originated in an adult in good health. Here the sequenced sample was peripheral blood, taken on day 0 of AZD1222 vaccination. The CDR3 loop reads CASSLERGAYEQYF. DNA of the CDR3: TGCGCCAGCAGCTTAGAGCGGGGAGCCTACGAGCAGTACTTC.